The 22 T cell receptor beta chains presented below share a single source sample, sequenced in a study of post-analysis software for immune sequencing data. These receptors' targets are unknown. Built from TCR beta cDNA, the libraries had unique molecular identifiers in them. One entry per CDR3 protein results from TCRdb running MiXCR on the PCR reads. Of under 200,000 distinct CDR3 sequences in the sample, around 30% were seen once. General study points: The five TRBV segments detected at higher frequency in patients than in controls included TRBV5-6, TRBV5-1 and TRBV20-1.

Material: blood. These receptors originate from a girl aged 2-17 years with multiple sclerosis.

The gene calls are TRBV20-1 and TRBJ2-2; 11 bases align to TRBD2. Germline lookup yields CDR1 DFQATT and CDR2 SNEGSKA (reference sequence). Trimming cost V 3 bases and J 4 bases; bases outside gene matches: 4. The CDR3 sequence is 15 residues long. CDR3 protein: CSARVAGGGTGELFF. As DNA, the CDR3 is TGCAGTGCTAGGGTAGCGGGAGGGGGCACCGGGGAGCTGTTTTTT.

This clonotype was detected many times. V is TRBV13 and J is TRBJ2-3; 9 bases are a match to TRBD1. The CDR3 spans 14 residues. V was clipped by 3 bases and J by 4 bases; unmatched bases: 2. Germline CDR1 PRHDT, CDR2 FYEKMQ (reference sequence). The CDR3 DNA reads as TGTGCCAGCAGCTTGGACAGGGGACCAGATACGCAGTATTTT. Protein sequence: CASSLDRGPDTQYF.

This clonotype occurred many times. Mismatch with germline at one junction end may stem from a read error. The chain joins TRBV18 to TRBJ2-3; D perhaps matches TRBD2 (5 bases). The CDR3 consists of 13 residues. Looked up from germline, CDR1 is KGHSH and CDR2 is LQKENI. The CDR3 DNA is TGCGCCAGCAGCCCACTAGGTGCAGATACGCAGTATTTT. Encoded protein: CASSPLGADTQYF.

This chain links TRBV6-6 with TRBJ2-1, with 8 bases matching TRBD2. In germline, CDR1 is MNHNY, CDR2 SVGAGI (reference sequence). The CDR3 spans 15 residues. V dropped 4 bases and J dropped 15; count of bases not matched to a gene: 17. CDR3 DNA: TGTGCCAGCAGTTCGCAACCCGGGACTAGGAGGTTTTCGTTCTTC. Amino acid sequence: CASSSQPGTRRFSFF.

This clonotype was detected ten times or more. The CDR3 DNA follows: TGTGCCAGCAGTGTCGTAAGGGGCCCTGAAGCTTTCTTT. It encodes CASSVVRGPEAFF. The V and J genes are TRBV6-1 and TRBJ1-1, with a weak D call TRBD1 (5 bases). Germline V gene data show CDR1 as MNHNS and CDR2 as SASEGT. The CDR3 extends over 13 amino acids. Trimming pared 4 bases from V and 6 bases from J, leaving 12 bases between.

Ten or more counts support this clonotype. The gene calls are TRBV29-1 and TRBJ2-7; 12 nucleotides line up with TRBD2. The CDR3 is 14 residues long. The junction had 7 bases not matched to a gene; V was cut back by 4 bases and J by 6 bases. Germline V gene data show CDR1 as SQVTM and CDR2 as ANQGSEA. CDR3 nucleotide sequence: TGCAGCGTTGGACTAGCGGGAGTCTCCAGCGAGCAGTACTTC. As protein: CSVGLAGVSSEQYF.

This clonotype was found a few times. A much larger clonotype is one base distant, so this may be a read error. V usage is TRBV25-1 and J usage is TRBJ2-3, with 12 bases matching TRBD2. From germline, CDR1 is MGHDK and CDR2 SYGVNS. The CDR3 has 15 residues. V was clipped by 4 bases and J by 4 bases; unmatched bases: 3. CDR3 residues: CASSATSGRSDTQYF. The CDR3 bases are TGTGCCAGCAGTGCGACTAGCGGGAGATCAGATACGCAGTATTTT. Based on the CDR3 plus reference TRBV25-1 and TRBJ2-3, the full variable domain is EADIYQTPRYLVIGTGKKITLECSQTMGHDKMYWYQQDPGMELHLIHYSYGVNSTEKGDLSSESTVSRIRTEHFPLTLESARPSHTSQYLCASSATSGRSDTQYFGPGTRLTVL.

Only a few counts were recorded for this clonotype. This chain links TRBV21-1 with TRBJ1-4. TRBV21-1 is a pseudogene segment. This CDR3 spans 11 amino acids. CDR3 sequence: CASSKGRLLFF. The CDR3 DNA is TGTGCCAGCAGCAAGGGCCGTTTACTGTTTTTT.

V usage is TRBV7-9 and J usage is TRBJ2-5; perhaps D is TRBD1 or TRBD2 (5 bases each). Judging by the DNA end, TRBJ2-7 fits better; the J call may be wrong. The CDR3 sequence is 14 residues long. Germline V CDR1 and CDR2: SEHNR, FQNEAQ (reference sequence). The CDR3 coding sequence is TGTGCCAGCAGCTTTGCGAGGGGTGGGGACGAGCAGTACTTC. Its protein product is CASSFARGGDEQYF.

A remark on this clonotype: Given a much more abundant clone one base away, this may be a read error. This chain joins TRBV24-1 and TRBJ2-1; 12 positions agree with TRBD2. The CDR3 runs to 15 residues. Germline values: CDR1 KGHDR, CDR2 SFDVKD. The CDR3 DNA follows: TGTGCCACCAGTGATCGACTAGCGGGAGTTCGTGAGCAGTGCTTC. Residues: CATSDRLAGVREQCF.

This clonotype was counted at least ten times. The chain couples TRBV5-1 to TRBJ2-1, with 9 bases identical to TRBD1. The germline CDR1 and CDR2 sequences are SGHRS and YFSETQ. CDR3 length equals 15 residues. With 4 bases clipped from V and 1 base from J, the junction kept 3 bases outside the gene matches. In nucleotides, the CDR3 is TGCGCCAGCAGCCCGGGACAGGGTTCCTACAATGAGCAGTTCTTC. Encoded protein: CASSPGQGSYNEQFF.

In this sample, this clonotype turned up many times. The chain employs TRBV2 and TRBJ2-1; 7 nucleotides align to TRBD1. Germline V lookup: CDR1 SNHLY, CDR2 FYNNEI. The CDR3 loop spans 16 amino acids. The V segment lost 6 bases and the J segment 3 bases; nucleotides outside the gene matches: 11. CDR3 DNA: TGTGCCAGCAGCCCGTCCGGGACAGCGATCTACAATGAGCAGTTCTTC. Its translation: CASSPSGTAIYNEQFF.

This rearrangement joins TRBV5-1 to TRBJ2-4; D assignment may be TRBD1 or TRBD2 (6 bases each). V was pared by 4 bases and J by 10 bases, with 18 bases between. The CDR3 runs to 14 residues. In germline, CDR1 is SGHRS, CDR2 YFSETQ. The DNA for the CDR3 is TGCGCCAGCAGCGTGGTCGGAGGGGGAAATATTCAGTACTTC. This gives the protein CASSVVGGGNIQYF.

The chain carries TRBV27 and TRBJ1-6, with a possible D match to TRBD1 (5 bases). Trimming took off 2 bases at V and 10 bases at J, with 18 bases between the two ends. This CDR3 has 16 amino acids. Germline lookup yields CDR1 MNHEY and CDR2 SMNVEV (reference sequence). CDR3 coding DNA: TGTGCCAGCAGTTTACTTCTACAGAGGGGTCGGTCACCCCTCCACTTT. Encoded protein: CASSLLLQRGRSPLHF.

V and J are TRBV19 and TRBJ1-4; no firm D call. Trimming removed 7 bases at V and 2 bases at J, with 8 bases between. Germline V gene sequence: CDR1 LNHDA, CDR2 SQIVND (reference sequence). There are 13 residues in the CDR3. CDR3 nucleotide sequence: TGTGCCAGTAAGGATCTCACTAATGAAAAACTGTTTTTT. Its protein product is CASKDLTNEKLFF.

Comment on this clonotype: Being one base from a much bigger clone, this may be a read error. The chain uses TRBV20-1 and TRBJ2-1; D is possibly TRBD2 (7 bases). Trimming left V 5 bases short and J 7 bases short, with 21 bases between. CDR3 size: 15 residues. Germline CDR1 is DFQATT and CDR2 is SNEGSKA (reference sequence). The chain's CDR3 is CSAQPWTGGENEQFF. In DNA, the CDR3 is TGCAGTGCTCAGCCCTGGACGGGGGGCGAGAATGAGCAGTTCTTC.

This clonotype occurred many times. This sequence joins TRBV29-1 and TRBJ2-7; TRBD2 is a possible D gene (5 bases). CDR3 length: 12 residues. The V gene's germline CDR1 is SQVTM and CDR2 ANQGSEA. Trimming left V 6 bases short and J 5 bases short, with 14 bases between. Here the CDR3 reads CSVTGKFHEQYF. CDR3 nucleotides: TGCAGCGTGACGGGAAAGTTCCACGAGCAGTACTTC.

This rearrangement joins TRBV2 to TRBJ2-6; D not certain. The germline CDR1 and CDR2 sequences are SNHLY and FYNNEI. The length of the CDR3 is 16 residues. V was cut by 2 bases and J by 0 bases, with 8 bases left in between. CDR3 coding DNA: TGTGCCAGCAGTGAATGGGGAAGCTCTGGGGCCAACGTCCTGACTTTC. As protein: CASSEWGSSGANVLTF. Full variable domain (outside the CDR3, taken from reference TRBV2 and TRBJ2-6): EPEVTQTPSHQVTQMGQEVILRCVPISNHLYFYWYRQILGQKVEFLVSFYNNEISEKSEIFDDQFSVERPDGSNFTLKIRSTKLEDSAMYFCASSEWGSSGANVLTFGAGSRLTVL.

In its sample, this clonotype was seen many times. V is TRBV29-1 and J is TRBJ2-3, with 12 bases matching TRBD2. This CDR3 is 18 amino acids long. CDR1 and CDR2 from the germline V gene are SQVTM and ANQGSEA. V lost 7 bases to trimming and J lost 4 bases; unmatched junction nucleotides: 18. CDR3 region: CSAASPSGRAGSADTQYF. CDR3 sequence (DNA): TGCAGCGCCGCTTCGCCTAGCGGGAGGGCCGGGTCCGCAGATACGCAGTATTTT.

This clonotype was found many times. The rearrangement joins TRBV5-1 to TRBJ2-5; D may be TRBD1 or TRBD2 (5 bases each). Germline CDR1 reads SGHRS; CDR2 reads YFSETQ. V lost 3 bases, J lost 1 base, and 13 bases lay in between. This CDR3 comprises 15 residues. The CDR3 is CASSSLWGFQETQYF. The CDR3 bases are TGCGCCAGCAGCTCACTTTGGGGGTTCCAAGAGACCCAGTACTTC.

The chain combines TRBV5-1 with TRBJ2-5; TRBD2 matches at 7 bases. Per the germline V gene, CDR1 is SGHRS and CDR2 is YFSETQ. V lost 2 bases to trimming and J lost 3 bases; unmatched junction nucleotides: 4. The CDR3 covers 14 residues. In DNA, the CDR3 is TGCGCCAGCAGCTTCTGGACTAGGGAAGAGACCCAGTACTTC. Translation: CASSFWTREETQYF.

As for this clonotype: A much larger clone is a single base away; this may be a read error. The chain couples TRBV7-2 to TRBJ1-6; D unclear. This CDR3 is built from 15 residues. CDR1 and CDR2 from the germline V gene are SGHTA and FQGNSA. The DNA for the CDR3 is TGTGCCAGCAGCTTACAGCTCTCAGATAATTCACTCCTCCACTTT. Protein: CASSLQLSDNSLLHF.